These T cell receptor beta chains were read from a single sample in a study of T cell changes during pregnancy in multiple sclerosis. TCRdb's copy holds only in-frame clones and misses some; the assay was immunoSEQ multiplex PCR. This sample has fewer than 65,000 clones, with roughly 91% found just once. The material was peripheral blood, obtained in the third trimester of pregnancy. The receptors stem from a female donor in good health, enrolled as a control in a pregnancy study. Both conserved end residues are part of each CDR3. D genes are given only for firm matches. Clone size is given for some rows only: seen once, a few or many times, or a class if the clone is expanded.

TRBJ1-2 . TRBV2 . CASTLMGPGLEYGYTF TGTGCCAGCACCCTGATGGGCCCAGGGCTGGAGTATGGCTACACCTTC
TRBJ1-2 . TRBV10-1 . CASSESAWGLDGYTF TGCGCCAGCAGTGAGTCCGCCTGGGGCTTGGATGGCTACACCTTC
TRBJ2-7 . TRBV7-2 . CASSLASADVSYEQYF TGTGCCAGCAGCTTAGCTAGCGCGGACGTCTCCTACGAGCAGTACTTC
TRBJ1-2 TRBD1 TRBV28 . CASSSEYRGLGYGYTF TGTGCCAGCAGTTCCGAATACAGGGGGCTCGGCTATGGCTACACCTTC
TRBJ2-1 . TRBV5-4 . CASSERHQFPYNEQFF TGTGCCAGCAGCGAGAGGCACCAATTTCCGTACAATGAGCAGTTCTTC
TRBJ1-5 . TRBV28 . CASSLNLVILQGNQPQHF TGTGCCAGCAGTTTAAACCTCGTTATTTTACAGGGCAATCAGCCCCAGCATTTT
TRBJ1-6 . TRBV25-1 . CASSEFSVNSPLHF TGTGCCAGCAGTGAATTTTCCGTGAATTCACCCCTCCACTTT
TRBJ1-2 TRBD1 TRBV6-5 . CASSLTGGKNYGYTF TGTGCCAGCAGCCTCACAGGGGGCAAAAACTATGGCTACACCTTC
TRBJ2-1 TRBD2 TRBV2 . CASTPGLAITDEQFF TGTGCCAGCACCCCGGGACTAGCAATAACGGATGAGCAGTTCTTC
TRBJ2-3 . TRBV5-1 . CASSLATVTDTQYF TGCGCCAGCAGCCTGGCGACAGTTACAGATACGCAGTATTTT
TRBJ1-2 . TRBV28 . CATGRQSYGYTF TGTGCCACCGGGAGGCAGAGCTATGGCTACACCTTC
TRBJ1-3 . TRBV6-5 . CASSSGIFGNTIYF TGTGCCAGCAGCTCAGGGATTTTTGGAAACACCATATATTTT
TRBJ2-7 . TRBV5-6 . CASSSYRVEQYF TGTGCCAGCAGCTCTTACAGGGTCGAGCAGTACTTC
TRBJ2-7 . TRBV5-6 once CASSLMGQYYEQYF TGTGCCAGCAGCCTGATGGGGCAGTACTACGAGCAGTACTTC
TRBJ2-5 . TRBV5-1 . CASSLGGPGETQYF TGCGCCAGCAGCTTGGGGGGGCCAGGAGAGACCCAGTACTTC
TRBJ2-5 TRBD2 TRBV9 . CASSVSSGGQETQYF TGTGCCAGCAGCGTCTCTAGCGGGGGGCAAGAGACCCAGTACTTC
TRBJ2-5 TRBD2 TRBV5-4 . CASSLDLAGFQETQYF TGTGCCAGCAGCTTGGACTTAGCGGGGTTCCAAGAGACCCAGTACTTC
TRBJ1-2 TRBD1 TRBV9 . CASSAHRQGADYGYTF TGTGCCAGCAGCGCCCATCGACAGGGTGCAGACTATGGCTACACCTTC
TRBJ1-1 TRBD1 TRBV5-1 . CASRWGTGTNTEAFF TGCGCCAGCAGATGGGGGACAGGGACGAACACTGAAGCTTTCTTT
TRBJ2-3 . TRBV25-1 . CASSPRRAGGTDTQYF TGTGCCAGCAGTCCCAGGCGGGCAGGGGGCACAGATACGCAGTATTTT
TRBJ1-1 TRBD1 TRBV9 few CASSGQGALTMVTEAFF TGTGCCAGCAGCGGACAGGGGGCGCTTACGATGGTCACTGAAGCTTTCTTT
TRBJ1-5 TRBD1 TRBV28 . CASLPGQGNQPQHF TGTGCCAGCCTTCCCGGACAGGGCAATCAGCCCCAGCATTTT
TRBJ1-1 . TRBV5-1 . CASSLSMNTEAFF TGCGCCAGCAGCTTGTCAATGAACACTGAAGCTTTCTTT
TRBJ2-3 TRBD2 TRBV5-1 . CASSPREMGTDTQYF TGCGCCAGCAGCCCGCGGGAGATGGGCACAGATACGCAGTATTTT
TRBJ1-2 . TRBV21-1 . CASSDPVQGGYTF TGTGCCAGCAGCGACCCAGTCCAGGGTGGCTACACCTTC
TRBJ2-6 . TRBV5-8 . CASSPLGGSGANVLTF TGTGCCAGCAGCCCTCTAGGGGGCTCTGGGGCCAACGTCCTGACTTTC
TRBJ2-7 . TRBV7-9 . CASSLSSSYEQYF TGTGCCAGCAGCTTGAGTTCCTCCTACGAGCAGTACTTC
TRBJ2-1 . TRBV2 . CASRGGSSSYNEQFF TGTGCCAGCAGAGGGGGAAGTAGCTCCTACAATGAGCAGTTCTTC
TRBJ2-1 . TRBV11-3 . CASSLAGSDEQFF TGTGCCAGCAGCTTAGCGGGTTCCGATGAGCAGTTCTTC